This TCR beta chain was captured in a study of blood T cells in healthy people across ages. Points from the study as a whole: Per million T cells, the diversity of TCR beta decreased roughly linearly as age advanced.

PCR was performed a second time for 7 to 11 cycles using a sample-barcoded 5' primer and a J-beta primer mix. TCRdb re-called the 5' RACE reads with MiXCR, one entry per CDR3 protein. This sample has around 1,500,000 distinct CDR3 sequences, with 25% to 30% found just once. The V end was cut by 1 base, the J end by 7 bases, with 13 bases between. This CDR3 has 15 residues. Germline-derived CDR1 and CDR2 are LGHNA and YSLEER. This clonotype was recorded at least ten times. The antigen is unknown. The sequencing sample was made of blood. This receptor was obtained from a woman aged 25 to 39 in good health. V gene TRBV4-3 combines with J gene TRBJ1-4; D may be TRBD1 (6 bases). The CDR3 sequence is CASSQGATGSEKLFF. DNA of the CDR3: TGCGCCAGCAGCCAAGGGGCCACAGGGAGTGAAAAACTGTTTTTT.